Listed below are T cell receptor beta chains from one sample, sequenced in a study of shared clonotypes between healthy human individuals. Measured with immunoSEQ multiplex PCR; TCRdb has only the in-frame clones, and not every one. The table has around 2,100,000 clones, approximately 94% seen once; the top ten hold more than 0.95%. Sequenced sample: naive CD8+ T cells sorted from blood. These receptors all stem from a man aged 18-30 years in good health. Each CDR3 is given with its conserved first and last residue. Fields, in order: CDR3 protein, CDR3 DNA, V gene, D gene, J gene, clone size. A D gene is named only where the DNA matches it firmly. Some rows have no size entry. The others give once, few or many, or a class for an expanded clone.

CDR3: CASSVSGQGYEQYF
DNA: TGTGCCAGCAGCGTGTCGGGACAGGGGTACGAGCAGTACTTC
V: TRBV9
D: TRBD1
J: TRBJ2-7
size: NA

CDR3: CAISDQGDRRAKNIQYF
DNA: TGTGCCATCAGTGACCAAGGGGACAGGCGGGCCAAAAACATTCAGTACTTC
V: TRBV10-3
D: TRBD1
J: TRBJ2-4
size: NA

CDR3: CASSLGTGGSSYEQYF
DNA: TGTGCCAGCAGCCTCGGGACAGGGGGGAGCTCCTACGAGCAGTACTTC
V: TRBV7-6
D: TRBD1
J: TRBJ2-7
size: NA

CDR3: CASSLYAGEGAQPQHF
DNA: TGTGCCAGCAGCTTATACGCGGGGGAGGGGGCGCAGCCCCAGCATTTT
V: TRBV7-8
D: TRBD1
J: TRBJ1-5
size: NA

CDR3: CASSLVQGLNTEAFF
DNA: TGCGCCAGCAGCTTGGTGCAGGGGCTGAACACTGAAGCTTTCTTT
V: TRBV5-1
D: NA
J: TRBJ1-1
size: NA

CDR3: CASITPGIAGNGLIGEQFF
DNA: TGTGCCAGCATCACCCCAGGAATAGCGGGAAATGGGTTAATTGGTGAGCAGTTCTTC
V: TRBV7-9
D: TRBD2
J: TRBJ2-1
size: NA

CDR3: CASSLGLAGVLSYEQYF
DNA: TGTGCCAGCAGCTTAGGTTTGGCGGGAGTTCTCTCCTACGAGCAGTACTTC
V: TRBV7-8
D: TRBD2
J: TRBJ2-7
size: NA

CDR3: CASRAEGRGRLHNEQFF
DNA: TGTGCCAGCAGGGCGGAGGGCAGGGGGCGCTTACACAATGAGCAGTTCTTC
V: TRBV2
D: TRBD1
J: TRBJ2-1
size: NA

CDR3: CASSSPGDVNTEAFF
DNA: TGTGCCAGTAGTTCCCCGGGGGATGTGAACACTGAAGCTTTCTTT
V: TRBV19
D: NA
J: TRBJ1-1
size: NA

CDR3: CASSQSGGPSYEQYF
DNA: TGTGCCAGCAGTCAATCAGGGGGACCGTCCTACGAGCAGTACTTC
V: TRBV2
D: TRBD1
J: TRBJ2-7
size: once

CDR3: CATSRDHAGGGYTF
DNA: TGTGCCACCAGCAGAGATCACGCAGGCGGCGGCTACACCTTC
V: TRBV15
D: NA
J: TRBJ1-2
size: NA

CDR3: CASSQVGAGAYNEQFF
DNA: TGCGCCAGCAGCCAAGTAGGAGCGGGCGCCTACAATGAGCAGTTCTTC
V: TRBV4-1
D: NA
J: TRBJ2-1
size: NA

CDR3: CASSEDKINGYTF
DNA: TGCGCCAGCAGCGAAGACAAGATTAATGGCTACACCTTC
V: TRBV10-1
D: NA
J: TRBJ1-2
size: NA

CDR3: CASSLEGTNTEAFF
DNA: TGTGCCAGCAGCTTGGAGGGGACTAACACTGAAGCTTTCTTT
V: TRBV5-4
D: NA
J: TRBJ1-1
size: NA

CDR3: CASSLGSGKQFF
DNA: TGTGCCAGCAGCTTGGGTAGCGGGAAACAGTTCTTC
V: TRBV5-6
D: TRBD2
J: TRBJ2-1
size: NA

CDR3: CASSSAEPYEQYF
DNA: TGTGCCAGCAGCTCGGCGGAGCCCTACGAGCAGTACTTC
V: TRBV7-6
D: NA
J: TRBJ2-7
size: NA

CDR3: CASSLSVVGGTEAFF
DNA: TGTGCCAGCAGTTTGTCAGTTGTTGGCGGCACTGAAGCTTTCTTT
V: TRBV7-2
D: NA
J: TRBJ1-1
size: NA

CDR3: CASSNIAGGQDTQYF
DNA: TGTGCCAGCTCAAATATAGCGGGGGGACAAGATACGCAGTATTTT
V: TRBV6-5
D: TRBD2
J: TRBJ2-3
size: once

CDR3: CASSFHRVEQPQHF
DNA: TGTGCCAGCAGTTTTCACAGGGTGGAACAGCCCCAGCATTTT
V: TRBV28
D: NA
J: TRBJ1-5
size: NA

CDR3: CASSSYNEQFF
DNA: TGCGCCAGCAGTTCATACAATGAGCAGTTCTTC
V: TRBV4-1
D: NA
J: TRBJ2-1
size: NA

CDR3: CAISETGLVNEQFF
DNA: TGTGCCATCAGTGAAACGGGACTAGTTAATGAGCAGTTCTTC
V: TRBV10-3
D: TRBD2
J: TRBJ2-1
size: NA

CDR3: CASSVGTSNTGELFF
DNA: TGTGCCAGCAGCGTAGGTACCAGTAACACCGGGGAGCTGTTTTTT
V: TRBV9
D: NA
J: TRBJ2-2
size: NA

CDR3: CASSDRGFNGYTF
DNA: TGTGCCAGCAGCGACCGGGGATTCAATGGCTACACCTTC
V: TRBV28
D: NA
J: TRBJ1-2
size: NA

CDR3: CASSQQDNTEAFF
DNA: TGCGCCAGCAGCCAACAGGATAACACTGAAGCTTTCTTT
V: TRBV4-1
D: NA
J: TRBJ1-1
size: NA

CDR3: CASSIVSGLGTGELFF
DNA: TGTGCCAGTAGTATAGTTTCTGGCTTAGGAACCGGGGAGCTGTTTTTT
V: TRBV19
D: NA
J: TRBJ2-2
size: NA

CDR3: CASSGGSDDATNEKLFF
DNA: TGTGCCAGCAGCGGCGGGTCGGACGATGCAACTAATGAAAAACTGTTTTTT
V: TRBV9
D: NA
J: TRBJ1-4
size: NA

CDR3: CASSNTTSRQYNEQFF
DNA: TGTGCCAGCAGCAATACTACTAGCCGCCAATACAATGAGCAGTTCTTC
V: TRBV7-2
D: NA
J: TRBJ2-1
size: NA

CDR3: CASSYRHQNTEAFF
DNA: TGTGCCAGCAGCTACCGACACCAGAACACTGAAGCTTTCTTT
V: TRBV27
D: NA
J: TRBJ1-1
size: NA

CDR3: CASSFPRLSYEQYF
DNA: TGTGCCAGCAGCTTCCCCAGACTTTCCTACGAGCAGTACTTC
V: TRBV5-6
D: NA
J: TRBJ2-7
size: NA

CDR3: CASSLGAGAYTDTQYF
DNA: TGTGCCAGCAGCTTGGGAGCGGGGGCGTACACAGATACGCAGTATTTT
V: TRBV5-6
D: TRBD2
J: TRBJ2-3
size: NA

CDR3: CASSLTGVTQYF
DNA: TGTGCCAGCAGTTTAACGGGGGTGACGCAGTATTTT
V: TRBV27
D: NA
J: TRBJ2-3
size: NA

CDR3: CSVEDRENYGYTF
DNA: TGCAGCGTTGAAGACAGGGAGAACTATGGCTACACCTTC
V: TRBV29-1
D: NA
J: TRBJ1-2
size: NA

CDR3: CASGLSTGSSYEQYF
DNA: TGTGCTAGTGGTTTGTCGACAGGGAGCTCCTACGAGCAGTACTTC
V: TRBV12-5
D: TRBD1
J: TRBJ2-7
size: NA

CDR3: CASSQRSDYEQYF
DNA: TGTGCCAGCAGCCAAAGATCTGATTACGAGCAGTACTTC
V: TRBV4-2
D: NA
J: TRBJ2-7
size: NA

CDR3: CASSHGDLTDTQYF
DNA: TGCGCCAGCAGCCATGGGGACCTCACAGATACGCAGTATTTT
V: TRBV4-3
D: NA
J: TRBJ2-3
size: once

CDR3: CASSEDTEAFF
DNA: TGCGCCAGCAGCGAGGACACTGAAGCTTTCTTT
V: TRBV4-1
D: NA
J: TRBJ1-1
size: NA

CDR3: CASSLPEQETQYF
DNA: TGTGCCAGCAGCTTACCAGAACAAGAGACCCAGTACTTC
V: TRBV7-9
D: NA
J: TRBJ2-5
size: NA

CDR3: CASSVGTGGGSNEKLFF
DNA: TGTGCCAGCAGCGTAGGGACAGGGGGAGGCTCTAATGAAAAACTGTTTTTT
V: TRBV9
D: TRBD1
J: TRBJ1-4
size: NA

CDR3: CAWSGITEAFF
DNA: TGTGCCTGGAGCGGAATTACTGAAGCTTTCTTT
V: TRBV30
D: NA
J: TRBJ1-1
size: few

CDR3: CASSFSTEAFF
DNA: TGTGCCAGCAGCTTTTCCACTGAAGCTTTCTTT
V: TRBV13
D: NA
J: TRBJ1-1
size: few

CDR3: CASSPSFPLGGYNEQFF
DNA: TGTGCCAGTAGCCCCTCTTTCCCCCTGGGGGGTTACAATGAGCAGTTCTTC
V: TRBV19
D: NA
J: TRBJ2-1
size: NA

CDR3: CASSQGIARPLTGELFF
DNA: TGTGCCAGCAGCCAAGGGATAGCGAGGCCCTTAACCGGGGAGCTGTTTTTT
V: TRBV14
D: NA
J: TRBJ2-2
size: NA

CDR3: CASSLVSVGQETQYF
DNA: TGTGCCAGCAGCTTAGTTTCGGTCGGCCAAGAGACCCAGTACTTC
V: TRBV7-9
D: NA
J: TRBJ2-5
size: NA

CDR3: CASSDTGGDYGYTF
DNA: TGTGCCAGCAGCGACACAGGGGGCGACTATGGCTACACCTTC
V: TRBV6-1
D: TRBD1
J: TRBJ1-2
size: NA

CDR3: CSVGAGGNYGYTF
DNA: TGCAGCGTTGGGGCAGGGGGAAACTATGGCTACACCTTC
V: TRBV29-1
D: TRBD1
J: TRBJ1-2
size: NA

CDR3: CASSSVDHPTDTQYF
DNA: TGTGCCAGCAGTTCGGTAGACCACCCCACAGATACGCAGTATTTT
V: TRBV27
D: NA
J: TRBJ2-3
size: NA

CDR3: CASSVWTGNQPQHF
DNA: TGTGCCAGCAGTGTGTGGACAGGTAATCAGCCCCAGCATTTT
V: TRBV6-1
D: TRBD1
J: TRBJ1-5
size: NA